This T cell receptor beta chain came from a study of cytomegalovirus exposure and HLA in healthy donors. The CDR3 consists of 12 residues. V lost 9 bases, J lost 6 bases, and 12 bases lay in between. Germline values: CDR1 MNHNY, CDR2 SVGAGI (reference sequence). The study ran its PCR with 60 Vbeta and 13 Jbeta primers. Generated by immunoSEQ multiplex PCR, the TCRdb table keeps only in-frame clones and is missing some. The sample consists of under 200,000 clones, approximately 71% of them appearing once. Sample: PBMCs. The clonotype originates from a woman between 18 and 29 years old in good health and CMV-seropositive. V and J are TRBV6-6 and TRBJ1-5, with D uncertain. CDR3 residues: CASGVRGQPQHF. DNA of the CDR3: TGTGCCAGTGGGGTCCGGGGTCAGCCCCAGCATTTT.